This entry concerns a single T cell receptor beta chain. TCRdb passed the RT-PCR reads through MiXCR, listing each CDR3 protein once. The table has around 520,000 distinct CDR3 sequences, 10% to 15% seen once. Germline V gene sequence: CDR1 SQVTM, CDR2 ANQGSEA. This CDR3 region has 13 residues. With V trimmed by 6 bases and J by 1 base, 3 bases remained unmatched. The record originates from a study of response to subunit inactivated influenza vaccine. This chain uses TRBV29-1 with TRBJ2-7; TRBD2 matches at 10 bases. The sequencing used PBMCs from blood, collected on the day of vaccination. The receptor was isolated from a man aged 50 or older who received an inactivated influenza vaccine. The CDR3: CSVLSGRSYEQYF. CDR3 coding DNA: TGCAGCGTCCTTAGCGGGAGGTCCTACGAGCAGTACTTC.